The 32 T cell receptor beta chains below all came from one sample that was sequenced in a study of cytomegalovirus exposure and HLA in healthy donors. A multiplex PCR was run with 60 Vbeta primers and 13 Jbeta primers. The table came from immunoSEQ multiplex PCR; TCRdb's copy has only in-frame clones and leaves some out. The data show 150,000 to 200,000 clones, with about 86% seen just once and about 2.1% held by the top ten. The specimen was PBMCs. The receptors stem from a woman aged 18-30 years in good health and CMV-seronegative.

This clone was detected once. V is TRBV2 and J is TRBJ2-5; D perhaps matches TRBD2 (6 bases). Trimming stripped 7 bases from V and 1 base from J, with 13 bases between. Germline V CDR1 and CDR2: SNHLY, FYNNEI. This CDR3 has 14 amino acids. CDR3 sequence: CASKGRLGQETQYF. The DNA of the CDR3 is TGTGCCAGCAAAGGCCGACTAGGCCAAGAGACCCAGTACTTC.

This sequence joins TRBV5-4 and TRBJ2-5, with 9 bases matching TRBD2. With V trimmed by 0 bases and J by 5 bases, 17 bases remained unmatched. CDR3 size: 19 residues. In germline, CDR1 is SGHNT, CDR2 YYREEE (reference sequence). The CDR3 bases are TGTGCCAGCAGCTTGGGGCCCTCTAGCGGGGCAAAACTGGGGGAGACCCAGTACTTC. It is translated as CASSLGPSSGAKLGETQYF.

The chain carries TRBV18 and TRBJ1-4, with TRBD1 matching 7 bases. After removal of 6 bases from V and 5 bases from J, the junction contained 6 bases not matched to a gene. Germline-derived CDR1 and CDR2 are KGHSH and LQKENI. CDR3 size: 14 residues. The CDR3 bases are TGTGCCAGCTCCCGGGACAGCTTAAATGAAAAACTGTTTTTT. It encodes CASSRDSLNEKLFF.

J is TRBJ1-6 and V is TRBV20-1, with D possibly TRBD1 on 6 matching bases. The CDR3 is 11 residues long. CDR1 and CDR2 from the germline V gene are DFQATT and SNEGSKA (reference sequence). With 7 bases removed from V and 12 bases from J, the gap between germline ends came to 13 bases. CDR3 in amino acids: CSVGPRGPLHF. The CDR3 nucleotides are TGCAGTGTTGGACCCAGGGGACCCCTCCACTTT.

This sequence joins TRBV4-1 and TRBJ2-5, with 8 bases fitting TRBD1. The CDR3 has 15 residues. Trimming at V came to 0 bases and at J to 3 bases, leaving 3 bases not matched to a gene. CDR1 and CDR2 (germline): MGHRA, YSYEKL. The CDR3 DNA sequence: TGCGCCAGCAGCCAAGAGTACAGGGGGGAAGAGACCCAGTACTTC. This codes for CASSQEYRGEETQYF.

About this clone itself: Mismatch with germline at one junction end may stem from a read error. The chain couples TRBV7-9 to TRBJ2-5; D may be TRBD1 (5 bases). The CDR3 sequence is 12 residues long. Germline lookup yields CDR1 SEHNR and CDR2 FQNEAQ (reference sequence). Here the CDR3 reads CSSSLKGETQYF. CDR3 nucleotides: TGTTCCAGCAGCCTAAAGGGGGAGACCCAGTACTTC.

The genes are TRBV7-6 and TRBJ2-5; D perhaps matches TRBD2 (6 bases). The germline gives CDR1 SGHVS, CDR2 FNYEAQ. The CDR3 spans 14 residues. V was cut by 2 bases and J by 4 bases, with 11 bases left in between. The CDR3 DNA follows: TGTGCCAGCAGCTTAAGACTAGGATCAGAGACCCAGTACTTC. Its protein product is CASSLRLGSETQYF.

This clone was counted only a few times. This chain links TRBV4-1 with TRBJ1-5; a possible D gene is TRBD1 (6 bases). The CDR3 sequence is 22 residues long. The V and J ends lost 0 bases and 3 bases respectively, with 30 bases between them. Germline V gene sequence: CDR1 MGHRA, CDR2 YSYEKL. CDR3 in DNA: TGCGCCAGCAGCCAAGAAATTGTAGGGTCAGGACCGGGACATCGTCCCAATCAGCCCCAGCATTTT. As protein: CASSQEIVGSGPGHRPNQPQHF.

The J gene is TRBJ2-3, the V gene TRBV6-5, with a possible D match to TRBD2 (7 bases). The CDR3 has 14 amino acids. Germline CDR1 is MNHEY and CDR2 is SVGAGI. Trimming cost V 2 bases and J 4 bases, with 10 bases left between them. CDR3 coding DNA: TGTGCCAGCAGTTACGGGAGGGGGGCAGATACGCAGTATTTT. Translating gives CASSYGRGADTQYF.

V usage is TRBV9 and J usage is TRBJ2-7; TRBD2 aligns across 11 bases. The CDR3 length is 15 residues. The germline gives CDR1 SGDLS, CDR2 YYNGEE. J gave up 4 bases and V 2 bases, and 5 bases lay outside the gene matches. CDR3 in amino acids: CASSVGLAESYEQYF. The CDR3 nucleotides read TGTGCCAGCAGCGTGGGACTAGCGGAATCGTACGAGCAGTACTTC.

CDR3 protein: CASGLGSTGLGEQFF. CDR3 bases: TGTGCTAGTGGTTTGGGCTCTACAGGGCTTGGTGAGCAGTTCTTC. This chain links TRBV12-5 with TRBJ2-1; D is possibly TRBD1 (6 bases). The ends were cut back, 1 base at V and 9 bases at J, with 16 bases in the middle. The germline CDR1 and CDR2 sequences are LGHNT and FRNRAP. The CDR3 sequence is 15 residues long.

This clone was detected only once. The V call is TRBV10-3, the J call TRBJ1-4, with 7 positions matching TRBD1. CDR3 length: 14 amino acids. After removal of 6 bases from V and 4 bases from J, the junction contained 5 bases not matched to a gene. CDR1 is ENHRY and CDR2 is SYGVKD in the germline V gene. CDR3 in amino acids: CAISWTGDNEKLFF. The CDR3 DNA reads TGTGCCATCAGCTGGACAGGAGATAATGAAAAACTGTTTTTT.

The V gene is TRBV30, the J gene TRBJ1-4; weak D call: TRBD1 (5 bases). V was clipped by 2 bases and J by 6 bases, with 13 bases between them. Germline V CDR1 and CDR2: GTSNPN, SVGIG (reference sequence). The CDR3 contains 14 residues. The CDR3 here is CAWSLGLGDEKLFF. In DNA form, the CDR3 reads TGTGCCTGGAGTTTGGGGCTTGGGGATGAAAAACTGTTTTTT.

This clone was seen a few times. The chain joins TRBV5-6 to TRBJ2-2; the match to TRBD2 covers 7 bases. The CDR3 length is 13 residues. CDR1 and CDR2 from the germline V gene are SGHDT and YYEEEE. V dropped 7 bases and J dropped 2; count of bases not matched to a gene: 2. The CDR3 is CASGGGNTGELFF. The DNA for the CDR3 is TGTGCCAGCGGGGGGGGAAACACCGGGGAGCTGTTTTTT. Based on the CDR3 plus reference TRBV5-6 and TRBJ2-2, the full variable domain is DAGVTQSPTHLIKTRGQQVTLRCSPKSGHDTVSWYQQALGQGPQFIFQYYEEEERQRGNFPDRFSGHQFPNYSSELNVNALLLGDSALYLCASGGGNTGELFFGEGSRLTVL.

The J gene is TRBJ2-7, the V gene TRBV11-1; 7 bases fit TRBD1. In germline, CDR1 is SGHAT, CDR2 FQDESV (reference sequence). V lost 3 bases and J lost 1; bases outside the gene matches: 3. The CDR3 contains 14 residues. CDR3 amino acids: CASSLDRFSYEQYF. The CDR3 nucleotides are TGTGCCAGCAGCTTGGACAGGTTTTCCTACGAGCAGTACTTC.

V gene TRBV5-1 combines with J gene TRBJ1-1; 7 bases are a match to TRBD1. J lost 1 base, V lost 3 bases, and 6 bases had no gene match. The germline V gene has CDR1 SGHRS and CDR2 YFSETQ. The CDR3 totals 15 residues. The CDR3 DNA follows: TGCGCCAGCAGCTGGGGGACAGACCAGAACACTGAAGCTTTCTTT. As protein: CASSWGTDQNTEAFF.

CDR3 bases: TGTGCCAGCAGTATGGGCGTCAGTGAGCAGTTCTTC. Protein: CASSMGVSEQFF. This chain uses TRBV27 with TRBJ2-1; D gene uncertain. CDR1 is MNHEY, CDR2 SMNVEV, per germline (reference sequence). Trimming cost V 5 bases and J 9 bases, with 11 bases left between them. The CDR3 sequence is 12 residues long.

This chain joins TRBV28 and TRBJ2-3, with 8 bases aligning to TRBD1. This CDR3 contains 13 residues. Trimming took 10 bases from V and 3 from J; bases not matched to a gene: 6. Germline CDR1 is MDHEN and CDR2 is SYDVKM. Here the CDR3 DNA reads TGTGCCACCCACCAGGGGGCAACAGATACGCAGTATTTT. It is translated as CATHQGATDTQYF. Full variable domain (rest looked up from reference TRBV28 and TRBJ2-3): DVKVTQSSRYLVKRTGEKVFLECVQDMDHENMFWYRQDPGLGLRLIYFSYDVKMKEKGDIPEGYSVSREKKERFSLILESASTNQTSMYLCATHQGATDTQYFGPGTRLTVL.

A single count supports this clone. The rearrangement joins TRBV6-5 to TRBJ2-5; TRBD2 is a possible D gene (6 bases). The ends were cut back, 4 bases at V and 5 bases at J, with 17 bases in the middle. This CDR3 region has 15 residues. CDR1 is MNHEY and CDR2 is SVGAGI in the germline V gene. CDR3 sequence (DNA): TGTGCCAGCAGTTCGGAAGGGCGACTAGATGAGACCCAGTACTTC. It translates to CASSSEGRLDETQYF.

The chain joins TRBV27 to TRBJ2-7; TRBD1 matches at 8 bases. The V and J ends lost 1 base and 4 bases, in that order; junction bases with no gene match: 6. This CDR3 spans 15 amino acids. Germline V gives CDR1 MNHEY, CDR2 SMNVEV (reference sequence). Here the CDR3 reads CASSLFAGGFYEQYF. The CDR3 DNA reads TGTGCCAGCAGTTTATTCGCAGGGGGCTTTTACGAGCAGTACTTC.

Of note for this clone: A junction boundary mismatches the germline segment, possibly from a read error. The gene calls are TRBV7-9 and TRBJ1-1; weak D call: TRBD1 (5 bases). CDR1 and CDR2 from the germline V gene are SEHNR and FQNEAQ (reference sequence). There are 12 residues in the CDR3. The CDR3 nucleotides are TGTTCCAGCAGCCCCCAGGGCCCTGAAGCTTTCTTT. Residues: CSSSPQGPEAFF. The full variable domain, its missing parts supplied by reference TRBV7-9 and TRBJ1-1, is DTGVSQNPRHKITKRGQNVTFRCDPISEHNRLYWYRQTLGQGPEFLTYFQNEAQLEKSRLLSDRFSAERPKGSFSTLEIQRTEQGDSAMYLCSSSPQGPEAFFGQGTRLTVV.

This chain links TRBV29-1 with TRBJ2-7; the D gene is possibly TRBD2 (6 bases). V lost 4 bases and J lost 7, with 14 bases in between. Germline assignment: CDR1 SQVTM and CDR2 ANQGSEA. CDR3 length: 12 amino acids. CDR3 coding DNA: TGCAGCGTTGGGGACGCCGGAGGGGAGCAGTACTTC. Its translation is CSVGDAGGEQYF.

This clone was picked up one time. The genes are TRBV11-3 and TRBJ2-3; no clear D gene. This CDR3 has 14 residues. The germline V gene encodes CDR1 SGHNT and CDR2 YENEEA. V lost 3 bases and J 2 bases, leaving 9 bases between the germline ends. CDR3 sequence (DNA): TGTGCCAGCAGCTTGCGACACGCCACAGATACGCAGTATTTT. Encoded protein: CASSLRHATDTQYF.

The chain uses TRBV19 and TRBJ1-5; D might be TRBD1 (5 bases). The ends were cut back, 3 bases at V and 7 bases at J, with 19 bases in the middle. The CDR3 length is 16 residues. The germline CDR1 and CDR2 sequences are LNHDA and SQIVND (reference sequence). CDR3 bases: TGTGCCAGTAGTATCGCGGGGGAAGGAGTCGGCCAGCCCCAGCATTTT. Encoded protein: CASSIAGEGVGQPQHF.

V is TRBV5-1 and J is TRBJ2-3; D is unresolved. V lost 0 bases and J lost 1, with 9 bases in between. Germline-derived CDR1 and CDR2 are SGHRS and YFSETQ. The CDR3 length is 15 residues. The CDR3 region is CASSLGLVGTDTQYF. The CDR3 nucleotides read TGCGCCAGCAGCTTGGGGCTGGTCGGCACAGATACGCAGTATTTT.

The chain recombines TRBV4-1 with TRBJ2-1, with D perhaps matching TRBD2 (6 bases). V was cut by 5 bases and J by 5 bases, with 10 bases left in between. Germline CDR1 MGHRA, CDR2 YSYEKL. The CDR3 is 13 residues long. The CDR3 coding sequence is TGCGCCAGCAGCGCGGGACTGAACAATGAGCAGTTCTTC. Amino acids: CASSAGLNNEQFF.

This rearrangement joins TRBV4-1 to TRBJ2-7; TRBD2 aligns across 8 bases. V gave up 2 bases and J gave up 4 bases; unmatched junction bases: 7. This CDR3 contains 15 residues. Germline lookup yields CDR1 MGHRA and CDR2 YSYEKL. DNA for the CDR3: TGCGCCAGCAGCCAAAAAGCGGGAGAGGTTTACGAGCAGTACTTC. Protein sequence: CASSQKAGEVYEQYF.

This sequence joins TRBV5-1 and TRBJ1-5, with D possibly being TRBD1 (5 bases). Germline CDR1 and CDR2: SGHRS and YFSETQ. This CDR3 is built from 15 residues. Trimming removed 1 base from V and 1 base from J, with 9 bases in between. The chain's CDR3 is CASSLFGGSNQPQHF. For the CDR3, the DNA is TGCGCCAGCAGCTTGTTCGGGGGAAGCAATCAGCCCCAGCATTTT. Together with reference TRBV5-1 and TRBJ1-5, the CDR3 gives the full variable domain: KAGVTQTPRYLIKTRGQQVTLSCSPISGHRSVSWYQQTPGQGLQFLFEYFSETQRNKGNFPGRFSGRQFSNSRSEMNVSTLELGDSALYLCASSLFGGSNQPQHFGDGTRLSIL.

The chain joins TRBV19 to TRBJ2-5; 10 bases align to TRBD2. The junction had 18 bases not matched to a gene; V was cut back by 6 bases and J by 5 bases. CDR1 is LNHDA and CDR2 is SQIVND in the germline V gene (reference sequence). This CDR3 has 18 residues. The DNA of the CDR3 is TGTGCCAGTAGGGAATTGGGGTCCTCTAGCGGGAGCGCGGAGACCCAGTACTTC. Amino acids: CASRELGSSSGSAETQYF. The whole variable domain, remainder taken from reference TRBV19 and TRBJ2-5, is DGGITQSPKYLFRKEGQNVTLSCEQNLNHDAMYWYRQDPGQGLRLIYYSQIVNDFQKGDIAEGYSVSREKKESFPLTVTSAQKNPTAFYLCASRELGSSSGSAETQYFGPGTRLLVL.

The rearrangement uses TRBV25-1 and TRBJ1-1; tentative D call: TRBD1 (5 bases). CDR1 is MGHDK, CDR2 SYGVNS, per germline. The length of the CDR3 is 14 residues. The V gene lost 8 bases and the J gene lost 4 bases, with 17 bases spanning the gap. The CDR3 DNA sequence: TGTGCCAGCTTTATGCAGGGTAAGAGCACTGAAGCTTTCTTT. It codes for CASFMQGKSTEAFF.

The V gene is TRBV28, the J gene TRBJ2-5, with 7 bases aligning to TRBD1. V shed 6 bases, J shed 5 bases, and the junction held 6 bases outside the gene matches. Germline V gives CDR1 MDHEN, CDR2 SYDVKM. CDR3 size: 13 residues. The CDR3 DNA follows: TGTGCCAGCAGCAACCCGGGACAGGAGACCCAGTACTTC. Translation gives CASSNPGQETQYF.

This clone was detected a few times. The chain employs TRBV10-2 and TRBJ1-1; D remains unclear. V was cut by 2 bases and J by 0 bases, with 7 bases left in between. This CDR3 has 14 amino acids. Per germline, CDR1 WSHSY and CDR2 SAAADI. The CDR3 region has the DNA TGCGCCAGCAGTGAGGTGGCTTTGAACACTGAAGCTTTCTTT. Translated, it gives CASSEVALNTEAFF.